The TCR beta chain under discussion was sequenced for a study of cytomegalovirus exposure and HLA in healthy donors. CDR3 size: 13 residues. Germline V gene sequence: CDR1 SGHRS, CDR2 YFSETQ. V lost 3 bases to trimming and J lost 4 bases, with 11 bases between them. Primers for the PCR totalled 60 Vbeta and 13 Jbeta. Only in-frame clones appear in the TCRdb table, and some are missing; sequencing was by immunoSEQ multiplex PCR. The sample consists of 110,000 or so clones, over 80% of them appearing once. Study conclusions and caveats: Later analysis demonstrated an association between a missense DCLRE1C variant and TCR beta V- and J-gene trimming. Roughly uniform depth of sequencing across donors was assumed in presence/absence analyses. It was approximately 150 TCR beta chains that were listed as cytomegalovirus-associated.

As regards this clone: The antigen remains unidentified.

This TCR was sampled from a man younger than 30 in good health and CMV-seronegative. The specimen was PBMCs. The V and J genes are TRBV5-1 and TRBJ2-7; the D is unclear. CDR3 protein: CASSSVPQYEQYF. CDR3 in DNA: TGCGCCAGCAGCTCAGTCCCCCAATACGAGCAGTACTTC.